This TCR beta chain was sequenced in a study of spatial heterogeneity in lung cancer (dated by TCRdb to the late 2010s). Concerning the study at large: More beta-chain than alpha-chain transcripts were consistently detected, likely reflecting higher beta-chain transcript abundance. Both alpha and beta chains were TCR-sequenced in samples taken at surgery, namely 220 tumor regions, around 64 matched nontumor lung samples and about 54 PBMC samples. In non-small cell lung cancer, the study quantitatively compared TCR alpha and beta repertoires across several tumor regions, matched nontumor lung, and blood. In the raw uncorrected reads, each unique combination of TCR and UMI appeared on average more than ten times. TCR repertoire features were related to nonsynonymous mutation counts determined by whole-exome sequencing of tumor tissue. Points the paper makes about the study in general: Confirming at a functional level the hypothesis that regional TCRs recognize regional mutations was considered to require additional single-cell paired TCR alpha and beta sequencing. Ubiquitous expanded tumor TCRs were found in blood more often at tumor resection than at routine follow-up.

Measured from the cysteine to the phenylalanine, the CDR3 is 13 residues long. CDR3 DNA is the only sequence kept; it has 39 bases, read in frame from the first base. The germline V gene (reference sequence) provides CDR1 DFQATT and CDR2 SNEGSKA. V sheds 1 base and J sheds 4 bases, leaving 10 bases between their ends. Read against the paper, the sample's time point label means: sample taken at primary tumor resection. Samples were obtained from 72 patients with early-stage, untreated non-small cell lung cancer from the lung TRACERx cohort. Without any cell sorting, TCR sequencing was performed on whole RNA extracted either from tumor and nontumor lung tissue or from cryopreserved PBMC samples. A patient was chosen for TCR sequencing only when enough RNA was available from at least two tumor regions. About this clonotype itself: Its target antigen remains unknown. Nothing much larger sits one base from this clone, and base qualities are not available.

The method was 5' RACE. The run used a NextSeq 500. To allow correction of PCR and sequencing errors, the TCR library protocol tagged every TCR cDNA molecule with a unique molecular identifier. On the study's bioinformatics: Decombinator tools were used for TCR identification, UMI-based error correction and CDR3 extraction. Expanded TCRs were defined as those above a frequency of 2 per 1,000, corresponding to the top 1% of the tumor frequency distribution. Renyi diversity was computed with the R vegan package after each repertoire had been subsampled 100 times to 5,000 TCRs. CDR3 similarity networks were built from amino acid triplet string-kernel similarity, with CDR3s being connected when pairwise similarity was above 0.82. TCRdb redid the processing of the public reads, applying fastp at Q25 and MiXCR, and retained in-frame beta chains. For every CDR3 protein sequence, its rows merge into one entry that carries the most common genes and DNA. The V and J calls were determined by TCRdb, not by the authors. The sample data list under 15,000 distinct CDR3 sequences, and about 4% of these were observed just once. The leading ten clones occupy more than 35% of the sample.

The receptor was derived from a male donor with early-stage non-small cell lung cancer. This sample comprised PBMCs, obtained at surgery. The rearranged chain carries TRBV20-1 and TRBJ2-5, with a weak D call of TRBD1 (5 bases match). The DNA sequence follows: TGCAGTGCTAGAGTTCAGGGTGGAGAGACCCAGTACTTC. This gives the protein CSARVQGGETQYF.